Shown below are 27 T cell receptor beta chains from a single sample sequenced in a study of shared clonotypes between healthy human individuals. Clones were read by immunoSEQ multiplex PCR, and TCRdb kept only the in-frame ones, dropping some. The sample includes more than 2 million clones, approximately 94% of them seen just once. Sequencing input: naive CD4+ T cells sorted from blood. The subset denotes: CD45RA+ positively selected. The source is a man between 18 and 35 years old in good health.

The CDR3 nucleotides are TGTGCCAGCAGCGTAGATACCTCAGGGGGGATCACAGATACGCAGTATTTT. It specifies CASSVDTSGGITDTQYF. The V and J genes are TRBV9 and TRBJ2-3; TRBD1 is a possible D gene (7 bases). CDR1 and CDR2 from the germline V gene are SGDLS and YYNGEE. The CDR3 is 17 amino acids. V was pared by 0 bases and J by 2 bases, with 16 bases between.

As regards this clone: Other DNA sequences in this specimen translate into the identical CDR3. The V call is TRBV27, the J call TRBJ1-4, with D maybe TRBD1 (5 bases). The CDR3 consists of 15 residues. The germline V gene has CDR1 MNHEY and CDR2 SMNVEV (reference sequence). The germline V and J ends were trimmed by 4 bases and 1 base, with 10 bases remaining between them. The CDR3 DNA is TGTGCCAGCAGTTCCTTGGGGGAAACTAATGAAAAACTGTTTTTT. Its protein product is CASSSLGETNEKLFF.

The CDR3 sequence is CASSSDGGGQPQHF. The DNA for the CDR3 is TGCGCCAGCAGCTCGGACGGGGGAGGCCAGCCCCAGCATTTT. V is TRBV5-1 and J is TRBJ1-5, with D possibly being TRBD1 (5 bases). Germline CDR1 is SGHRS and CDR2 is YFSETQ. V lost 3 bases, J lost 7 bases, and 14 bases lay in between. CDR3 length: 14 amino acids.

The J gene is TRBJ2-5, the V gene TRBV5-1, with D possibly being TRBD1 (7 bases). CDR3 length: 18 amino acids. Germline CDR1 reads SGHRS; CDR2 reads YFSETQ. Trimming took off 3 bases at V and 2 bases at J, with 23 bases between the two ends. The CDR3 loop reads CASSWGDSNEITQETQYF. For the CDR3, the DNA is TGCGCCAGCAGCTGGGGGGACAGCAACGAAATTACTCAAGAGACCCAGTACTTC.

The CDR3 here is CASTQGNTIYF. CDR3 bases: TGTGCCAGCACCCAAGGAAACACCATATATTTT. The chain links TRBV28 to TRBJ1-3, with D unresolved. V was clipped by 7 bases and J by 4 bases, with 5 bases between them. In germline, CDR1 is MDHEN, CDR2 SYDVKM. The CDR3 contains 11 residues.

This clone appeared once. The CDR3 DNA follows: TGTGCCAGCAGGAACAGTCCCACCCCCACAGATACGCAGTATTTT. Its protein is CASRNSPTPTDTQYF. The V gene is TRBV6-1, the J gene TRBJ2-3; D is ambiguous. The germline V gene has CDR1 MNHNS and CDR2 SASEGT. The CDR3 covers 15 residues. Trimming shortened V by 6 bases and J by 2 bases, and 15 bases separated the two germline ends.

The chain combines TRBV4-1 with TRBJ2-3, with D tentatively TRBD1 (5 bases). Deletions cut 0 bases from V and 3 bases from J, with 10 bases between. CDR1 and CDR2 from the germline V gene are MGHRA and YSYEKL. There are 15 residues in the CDR3. The CDR3 DNA sequence: TGCGCCAGCAGCCAAGAAGACAGAAGAACAGATACGCAGTATTTT. Translated: CASSQEDRRTDTQYF.

This chain links TRBV18 with TRBJ1-1, with TRBD1 as a possible D gene (5 bases). The ends were cut back, 6 bases at V and 1 base at J, with 9 bases in the middle. The CDR3 has 13 residues. Germline values: CDR1 KGHSH, CDR2 LQKENI. The CDR3 sequence is CASSATGNTEAFF. Written as DNA, the CDR3 is TGTGCCAGCTCGGCCACAGGGAACACTGAAGCTTTCTTT.

CDR3 loop: CASSLEGLATYEQYF. The CDR3 region has the DNA TGTGCCAGCAGCTTAGAGGGACTAGCGACCTACGAGCAGTACTTC. This chain links TRBV7-8 with TRBJ2-7; 10 nucleotides agree with TRBD2. Trimming cost V 1 base and J 2 bases; bases outside gene matches: 2. The germline gives CDR1 SGHVS, CDR2 FQNEAQ. The CDR3 loop spans 15 amino acids.

The chain is built from TRBV9 and TRBJ2-1; TRBD2 matches at 8 bases. The CDR3 sequence is 14 residues long. After removal of 4 bases from V and 6 bases from J, the junction contained 6 bases not matched to a gene. Germline assignment: CDR1 SGDLS and CDR2 YYNGEE. This CDR3 reads CASSLSGSGNEQFF. The CDR3 DNA is TGTGCCAGCAGCTTGAGCGGGAGCGGCAATGAGCAGTTCTTC. The full variable domain, its missing parts supplied by reference TRBV9 and TRBJ2-1, is DSGVTQTPKHLITATGQRVTLRCSPRSGDLSVYWYQQSLDQGLQFLIQYYNGEERAKGNILERFSAQQFPDLHSELNLSSLELGDSALYFCASSLSGSGNEQFFGPGTRLTVL.

This clone was recorded only once. The sample holds other DNA sequences that translate to the same CDR3. The V and J genes are TRBV5-1 and TRBJ2-3; D call uncertain. V lost 1 base, J lost 1 base, and 10 bases lay in between. The CDR3 contains 15 residues. CDR1 SGHRS and CDR2 YFSETQ come from the germline V gene. The CDR3: CASSLPGTGTDTQYF. The CDR3 nucleotides read TGCGCCAGCAGCTTGCCCGGCACAGGCACAGATACGCAGTATTTT.

This clone was seen only once. The CDR3 nucleotides read TGTGCCAGCATTCGACAGGGAAGAACCGGGGAGCTGTTTTTT. Its protein is CASIRQGRTGELFF. The chain is built from TRBV6-1 and TRBJ2-2; 7 nucleotides line up with TRBD1. This CDR3 region has 14 residues. The ends lost 7 bases at V and 5 bases at J; junction bases unmatched: 7. Germline loops: CDR1 MNHNS, CDR2 SASEGT.

The V call is TRBV5-1, the J call TRBJ2-3; D ambiguous. The germline V and J ends were trimmed by 0 bases and 0 bases, with 8 bases remaining between them. The CDR3 covers 15 residues. Germline lookup yields CDR1 SGHRS and CDR2 YFSETQ. Here the CDR3 DNA reads TGCGCCAGCAGCTTGGTTTACAGCAGCACAGATACGCAGTATTTT. This codes for CASSLVYSSTDTQYF.

Comments on this clone: One junction end disagrees with the germline gene, perhaps due to a read error. This chain joins TRBV30 and TRBJ2-7; TRBD1 matches 10 bases. This CDR3 comprises 13 residues. Germline values: CDR1 GTSNPN, CDR2 SVGIG (reference sequence). Here the CDR3 DNA reads TGCGCCTGGAGTACGCGGACAGGGGGCGAGCAGTACTTC. Translated: CAWSTRTGGEQYF.

The V and J genes are TRBV25-1 and TRBJ2-1; no clear D. The CDR3 is 12 residues long. V was trimmed by 6 bases and J by 7 bases, leaving 10 bases between them. CDR1 and CDR2 (germline): MGHDK, SYGVNS. CDR3 sequence reads: CASSMLGNEQFF. CDR3 in DNA: TGTGCCAGCAGCATGCTGGGGAATGAGCAGTTCTTC.

This sequence joins TRBV11-2 and TRBJ1-2; TRBD1 matches 8 bases. Germline-derived CDR1 and CDR2 are SGHAT and FQNNGV. V lost 6 bases to trimming and J lost 4 bases; unmatched junction nucleotides: 4. This CDR3 comprises 13 residues. The CDR3: CASRPTGGYGYTF. CDR3 in DNA: TGTGCCAGCAGGCCCACAGGGGGCTATGGCTACACCTTC.

The genes are TRBV28 and TRBJ2-5, with no clear D. Germline CDR1 is MDHEN and CDR2 is SYDVKM. Deletions cut 4 bases from V and 5 bases from J, with 17 bases between. CDR3 size: 15 residues. In DNA form, the CDR3 reads TGTGCCAGCAGTTCCCCCTCGGCAGCCCGCGAGACCCAGTACTTC. It codes for CASSSPSAARETQYF.

The chain carries TRBV9 and TRBJ2-4; 9 bases are a match to TRBD2. The CDR3 is 15 amino acids. Losses at the gene ends were 7 bases for V and 13 bases for J; bases not matched to a gene: 18. The germline gives CDR1 SGDLS, CDR2 YYNGEE. Written as DNA, the CDR3 is TGTGCCAGCGGGGGCGCTAGCGGGATCAGCAGTCGACAGTACTTC. Amino acids: CASGGASGISSRQYF.

V and J are TRBV28 and TRBJ2-7; the D gene could be TRBD1 or TRBD2 (6 bases each). There are 18 residues in the CDR3. CDR1 and CDR2 (germline): MDHEN, SYDVKM. The V end was cut by 6 bases, the J end by 0 bases, with 24 bases between. The CDR3 nucleotides are TGTGCCAGCAGGTTCCCGGGGGCGGCGGCTCTACGCTCCTACGAGCAGTACTTC. This gives the protein CASRFPGAAALRSYEQYF.

A word on this clone: Other DNA sequences within the sample encode an identical CDR3. DNA for the CDR3: TGCGCCAGCAGCTTCCTTGGCGGGAGTTACGAGCAGTACTTC. Its protein is CASSFLGGSYEQYF. V usage is TRBV5-1 and J usage is TRBJ2-7, with 7 bases matching TRBD2. CDR3 size: 14 residues. Germline CDR1 reads SGHRS; CDR2 reads YFSETQ. V shed 2 bases and J 4 bases; nucleotides not matched to a gene: 6.

The chain has TRBV6-5 and TRBJ2-1, with TRBD1 as a possible D gene (5 bases). There are 13 residues in the CDR3. Germline assignment: CDR1 MNHEY and CDR2 SVGAGI. Between the trimmed V and J ends, which lost 5 bases and 7 bases, there was a span of 12 bases. CDR3 nucleotide sequence: TGTGCCAGCAGTCCACCGGCAGGGAATGAGCAGTTCTTC. Translating gives CASSPPAGNEQFF.

The V gene is TRBV7-2, the J gene TRBJ2-6; D remains unclear. Trimming pared 1 base from V and 0 bases from J, leaving 4 bases between. CDR3 length: 15 residues. Germline CDR1 is SGHTA and CDR2 is FQGNSA. As DNA, the CDR3 is TGTGCCAGCAGCTTAGTGGTCTCTGGGGCCAACGTCCTGACTTTC. Amino acids: CASSLVVSGANVLTF.

On this clone: The sample carries other DNA sequences with the same CDR3. The chain couples TRBV6-5 to TRBJ1-3; possible D gene TRBD1, 6 bases. The CDR3 length is 14 residues. In germline, CDR1 is MNHEY, CDR2 SVGAGI. Trimming cost V 6 bases and J 3 bases, with 12 bases left between them. In nucleotides, the CDR3 is TGTGCCAGCAGCCGAGGGGGGAGTGGAAACACCATATATTTT. The encoded protein is CASSRGGSGNTIYF.

This clone was seen just once. V and J are TRBV27 and TRBJ2-7; D is uncertain. V lost 6 bases to trimming and J lost 4 bases, with 13 bases between them. The CDR3 consists of 13 residues. The V gene's germline CDR1 is MNHEY and CDR2 SMNVEV (reference sequence). In DNA, the CDR3 is TGTGCCAGCAGCGGAACTGGGATTTACGAGCAGTACTTC. Encoded protein: CASSGTGIYEQYF.

Concerning this clone: Other DNA sequences in this sample translate to the same CDR3. This rearrangement joins TRBV6-5 to TRBJ1-5; D is unresolved. V was cut by 3 bases and J by 1 base, with 4 bases left in between. CDR3 size: 13 residues. Germline V gives CDR1 MNHEY, CDR2 SVGAGI. CDR3 amino acids: CASSYNSNQPQHF. The DNA of the CDR3 is TGTGCCAGCAGTTATAACAGCAATCAGCCCCAGCATTTT.

The chain carries TRBV6-6 and TRBJ2-1; TRBD2 matches at 7 bases. Germline CDR1 and CDR2: MNHNY and SVGAGI (reference sequence). The CDR3 is made up of 15 amino acids. J was trimmed by 3 bases and V by 6 bases; bases with no gene match: 8. This chain's CDR3 is CASSPWEGHYNEQFF. CDR3 coding DNA: TGTGCCAGCAGCCCCTGGGAGGGGCACTACAATGAGCAGTTCTTC.

The chain links TRBV18 to TRBJ1-5; TRBD1 might be the D (5 bases). The germline V gene encodes CDR1 KGHSH and CDR2 LQKENI. The CDR3 runs to 13 residues. V was pared by 5 bases and J by 4 bases, with 9 bases between. CDR3 nucleotide sequence: TGTGCCAGCTCAGGGGACCAGAATCAGCCCCAGCATTTT. It is translated as CASSGDQNQPQHF.